Presented here are 29 T cell receptor beta chains from one specimen sequenced in a study of cytomegalovirus exposure and HLA in healthy donors. The PCR was carried out with 60 Vbeta primers and 13 Jbeta primers. Data came from immunoSEQ multiplex PCR; TCRdb stores just in-frame clones and leaves some out. There are about 26,000 clones in the sample; around 70% occur only once, and 3.5% to 4.5% lies in the top ten. The sequenced sample was PBMCs. The receptor set was obtained from a woman aged 45-65 years in good health and CMV-seronegative.

On this clone: Other nucleotide sequences in the sample specify the same CDR3. V and J are TRBV29-1 and TRBJ1-1; a possible D gene is TRBD1 (5 bases). V was clipped by 4 bases and J by 4 bases, with 10 bases between them. Germline CDR1 is SQVTM and CDR2 is ANQGSEA. The CDR3 extends over 12 amino acids. The CDR3 bases are TGCAGCGTTGTGCAGGGCGGCACTGAAGCTTTCTTT. Its protein product is CSVVQGGTEAFF.

The V call is TRBV5-1, the J call TRBJ1-4; a weak D match, TRBD1 (6 bases). Germline CDR1 SGHRS, CDR2 YFSETQ. Trimming pared 3 bases from V and 2 bases from J, leaving 11 bases between. The length of the CDR3 is 15 residues. The CDR3 spells CASSYRDPTNEKLFF. In DNA, the CDR3 is TGCGCCAGCAGCTACAGGGACCCCACTAATGAAAAACTGTTTTTT.

This clone has just a few counts. The V call is TRBV6-1, the J call TRBJ2-1, with 8 nucleotides matching TRBD2. Trimming took 4 bases from V and 4 from J; bases not matched to a gene: 9. The CDR3 is 16 amino acids. Germline V gene data show CDR1 as MNHNS and CDR2 as SASEGT. In DNA, the CDR3 is TGTGCCAGCAGTGCGTTTACTAGCGGAGCATACAATGAGCAGTTCTTC. This translates into CASSAFTSGAYNEQFF.

The rearrangement links TRBV6-5 to TRBJ1-2; D gene unclear. Trimming cost V 0 bases and J 4 bases, with 6 bases left between them. CDR1 and CDR2 (germline): MNHEY, SVGAGI. This CDR3 comprises 13 residues. The CDR3 DNA sequence: TGTGCCAGCAGTTACTCTAATCTCTATGGCTACACCTTC. As protein: CASSYSNLYGYTF.

The chain couples TRBV29-1 to TRBJ1-2; 10 positions agree with TRBD1. Germline CDR1 and CDR2: SQVTM and ANQGSEA. The length of the CDR3 is 12 residues. V shed 3 bases and J 7 bases; nucleotides not matched to a gene: 2. CDR3 sequence (DNA): TGCAGCGTTGAGACAGGGGGCGTTGGCTACACCTTC. Its protein is CSVETGGVGYTF.

The chain couples TRBV28 to TRBJ2-4; perhaps TRBD2 as D (6 bases). The CDR3 is 13 residues long. In germline, CDR1 is MDHEN, CDR2 SYDVKM. V lost 5 bases and J lost 11, with 16 bases in between. CDR3 nucleotides: TGTGCCAGCAGTCTCCCGGGACTGAGTCTTCAGTACTTC. It yields the protein CASSLPGLSLQYF.

This clone was observed a single time. This sequence joins TRBV15 and TRBJ2-7; 8 bases are a match to TRBD1. The CDR3 loop spans 15 amino acids. Germline V gene lookup returns CDR1 LNHNV and CDR2 YYDKDF (reference sequence). The ends lost 0 bases at V and 2 bases at J; junction bases unmatched: 3. The chain's CDR3 is CATSREKQGAYEQYF. In nucleotides, the CDR3 is TGTGCCACCAGCAGAGAGAAACAGGGGGCCTACGAGCAGTACTTC.

The V and J genes are TRBV6-5 and TRBJ2-5, with 8 bases matching TRBD1. CDR3 size: 15 residues. Germline CDR1 is MNHEY and CDR2 is SVGAGI. Trimming cost V 5 bases and J 0 bases; bases outside gene matches: 5. The CDR3 sequence: CASSPGQAYQETQYF. CDR3 bases: TGTGCCAGCAGTCCGGGACAGGCCTACCAAGAGACCCAGTACTTC.

The genes are TRBV9 and TRBJ1-2; 7 nucleotides agree with TRBD1. V trimming: 0 bases; J trimming: 4 bases; junction bases outside the gene matches: 9. There are 16 residues in the CDR3. The germline V gene has CDR1 SGDLS and CDR2 YYNGEE. CDR3 bases: TGTGCCAGCAGCGTAGAAGGCTGGACAGGAGCCTATGGCTACACCTTC. Its protein product is CASSVEGWTGAYGYTF.

This clone was seen only a few times. The chain joins TRBV6-6 to TRBJ2-1, with D maybe TRBD1 (5 bases). This CDR3 contains 11 residues. Trimming took off 5 bases at V and 11 bases at J, with 10 bases between the two ends. Germline values: CDR1 MNHNY, CDR2 SVGAGI (reference sequence). CDR3 bases: TGTGCCAGCAGTCCCCAGGGTCAGCAGTTCTTC. It yields the protein CASSPQGQQFF.

The J gene is TRBJ1-5, the V gene TRBV6-5, with D tentatively TRBD1 (6 bases). Germline CDR1 reads MNHEY; CDR2 reads SVGAGI. Trimming stripped 6 bases from V and 4 bases from J, with 13 bases between. The CDR3 sequence is 14 residues long. The CDR3 is CASSTGTTNQPQHF. The DNA of the CDR3 is TGTGCCAGCAGCACCGGGACAACGAATCAGCCCCAGCATTTT.

V usage is TRBV7-6 and J usage is TRBJ1-6; D is unclear. The length of the CDR3 is 15 residues. V was cut by 1 base and J by 7 bases, with 11 bases left in between. Germline assignment: CDR1 SGHVS and CDR2 FNYEAQ. The CDR3 DNA reads as TGTGCCAGCAGCTTAGATGGGCTTCTGAATTCACCCCTCCACTTT. Its translation: CASSLDGLLNSPLHF.

The V call is TRBV15, the J call TRBJ2-7; TRBD1 agrees at 9 bases. The germline V gene has CDR1 LNHNV and CDR2 YYDKDF (reference sequence). V trimming: 1 base; J trimming: 5 bases; junction bases outside the gene matches: 6. This CDR3 is 15 amino acids long. The CDR3 DNA is TGTGCCACCAGCAGAGTAGGACAGGGGAGGGACGAGCAGTACTTC. This codes for CATSRVGQGRDEQYF.

The chain has TRBV27 and TRBJ2-3, with a possible D match to TRBD1 (5 bases). The germline V gene has CDR1 MNHEY and CDR2 SMNVEV (reference sequence). V lost 6 bases and J lost 1, with 14 bases in between. The CDR3 has 15 amino acids. In nucleotides, the CDR3 is TGTGCCAGCAGACAGGCACCACTACGCACAGATACGCAGTATTTT. It specifies CASRQAPLRTDTQYF.

The chain has TRBV6-1 and TRBJ1-2; possibly TRBD1 for D (6 bases). The CDR3 sequence is 14 residues long. Germline CDR1 reads MNHNS; CDR2 reads SASEGT. The ends were cut back, 5 bases at V and 8 bases at J, with 18 bases in the middle. CDR3 sequence: CASSYGQTGRGYTF. CDR3 bases: TGTGCCAGCAGTTATGGACAGACGGGTCGAGGCTACACCTTC.

The chain employs TRBV6-1 and TRBJ2-2, with a weak D call TRBD1 (6 bases). The CDR3 length is 15 residues. V was pared by 8 bases and J by 6 bases, with 19 bases between. CDR1 is MNHNS, CDR2 SASEGT, per germline. CDR3: CASCISQGTSGELFF. As DNA, the CDR3 is TGTGCCAGCTGTATTAGTCAGGGGACGTCCGGGGAGCTGTTTTTT.

This clone occurred once. The chain has TRBV29-1 and TRBJ2-1; 11 bases align to TRBD2. After removal of 5 bases from V and 5 bases from J, the junction contained 5 bases not matched to a gene. The CDR3 spans 14 residues. Germline V gene data show CDR1 as SQVTM and CDR2 as ANQGSEA. CDR3 nucleotide sequence: TGCAGCGTTTTTAGCGGGGGGGCTGACAATGAGCAGTTCTTC. It codes for CSVFSGGADNEQFF.

This chain's CDR3 is CASSTGMGGANVLTF. The CDR3 DNA reads TGTGCCAGCAGCACAGGGATGGGTGGGGCCAACGTCCTGACTTTC. V usage is TRBV28 and J usage is TRBJ2-6, with a weak D call TRBD1 (6 bases). Germline loops: CDR1 MDHEN, CDR2 SYDVKM. This CDR3 comprises 15 residues. The V gene lost 6 bases and the J gene lost 3 bases, with 12 bases spanning the gap.

In its sample, this clone was seen a few times. V and J are TRBV6-1 and TRBJ1-5, with unresolved D. The CDR3 covers 16 residues. The V end lost 2 bases, the J end lost 0 bases, and 11 bases lay between the germline ends. CDR1 is MNHNS and CDR2 is SASEGT in the germline V gene. The CDR3 sequence is CASSEWAVYSNQPQHF. The CDR3 DNA reads TGTGCCAGCAGTGAATGGGCCGTATATAGCAATCAGCCCCAGCATTTT.

The chain uses TRBV19 and TRBJ1-1; D may be TRBD1 (6 bases). Germline V gene data show CDR1 as LNHDA and CDR2 as SQIVND (reference sequence). Trimming removed 10 bases at V and 1 base at J, with 13 bases between. The CDR3 loop spans 13 amino acids. CDR3 DNA: TGTGCCACGAGGACAGTCGAGAACACTGAAGCTTTCTTT. It codes for CATRTVENTEAFF.

The chain joins TRBV6-5 to TRBJ2-3, with D perhaps matching TRBD1 (5 bases). Trimming took off 2 bases at V and 4 bases at J, with 7 bases between the two ends. The CDR3 runs 13 residues. CDR1 and CDR2 from the germline V gene are MNHEY and SVGAGI. The CDR3 DNA is TGTGCCAGCAGTTACCAGGGTTCAGATACGCAGTATTTT. Its translation is CASSYQGSDTQYF.

CDR3 sequence: CASSHRTGESGGYTF. The CDR3, as DNA: TGTGCCAGCAGCCACCGGACAGGGGAGTCGGGAGGCTACACCTTC. The rearrangement uses TRBV7-6 and TRBJ1-2; 9 bases agree with TRBD1. The junction had 12 bases not matched to a gene; V was cut back by 5 bases and J by 8 bases. The CDR3 is 15 amino acids. The germline gives CDR1 SGHVS, CDR2 FNYEAQ.

The chain combines TRBV9 with TRBJ2-5, with TRBD1 identical over 8 bases. The trim removed 4 bases at V and 5 bases at J, leaving 7 bases unmatched. Germline V gives CDR1 SGDLS, CDR2 YYNGEE. This CDR3 region has 14 residues. The CDR3 is CASSLPGGVETQYF. The CDR3 DNA follows: TGTGCCAGCAGCTTGCCAGGGGGCGTTGAGACCCAGTACTTC.

This clone was seen just once. The chain is built from TRBV7-2 and TRBJ2-5; 13 positions agree with TRBD2. Germline loops: CDR1 SGHTA, CDR2 FQGNSA. The CDR3 runs to 18 residues. V trimming: 3 bases; J trimming: 5 bases; junction bases outside the gene matches: 12. The CDR3: CASSFRLAGGGRGETQYF. Written as DNA, the CDR3 is TGTGCCAGCAGCTTTCGACTAGCGGGAGGCGGTCGGGGGGAGACCCAGTACTTC. Full variable domain (missing parts from reference TRBV7-2 and TRBJ2-5): GAGVSQSPSNKVTEKGKDVELRCDPISGHTALYWYRQSLGQGLEFLIYFQGNSAPDKSGLPSDRFSAERTGGSVSTLTIQRTQQEDSAVYLCASSFRLAGGGRGETQYFGPGTRLLVL.

The gene calls are TRBV5-1 and TRBJ1-1; a possible D gene is TRBD1 (5 bases). With 1 base removed from V and 3 bases from J, the gap between germline ends came to 13 bases. Germline V lookup: CDR1 SGHRS, CDR2 YFSETQ. CDR3 size: 15 residues. The DNA for the CDR3 is TGCGCCAGCAGCTTGAGCGGAGGGGCAGACACTGAAGCTTTCTTT. Translation: CASSLSGGADTEAFF.

Here the CDR3 reads CSVQRKLNTEAFF. CDR3 DNA sequence: TGCAGCGTCCAGCGGAAACTGAACACTGAAGCTTTCTTT. The chain carries TRBV29-1 and TRBJ1-1; D uncertain. CDR1 and CDR2 from the germline V gene are SQVTM and ANQGSEA. The V end was cut by 6 bases, the J end by 0 bases, with 11 bases between. This CDR3 has 13 amino acids.

This chain uses TRBV5-4 with TRBJ2-7; D is possibly TRBD2 (5 bases). V gave up 4 bases and J gave up 7 bases, with 15 bases separating them. Per the germline V gene, CDR1 is SGHNT and CDR2 is YYREEE (reference sequence). This CDR3 spans 13 amino acids. CDR3 DNA: TGTGCCAGCAGCCTACCGGGCCCGGGGGAGCAGTACTTC. This codes for CASSLPGPGEQYF.

V usage is TRBV4-1 and J usage is TRBJ1-1; D is uncertain. Trimming stripped 2 bases from V and 7 bases from J, with 20 bases between. This CDR3 region has 16 residues. CDR1 is MGHRA, CDR2 YSYEKL, per germline. The CDR3 bases are TGCGCCAGCAGCCAACGGGTCCTCCTTGCGGAACATGAAGCTTTCTTT. Its translation: CASSQRVLLAEHEAFF.

This clone was seen more than once but under ten times. The chain is built from TRBV5-6 and TRBJ1-5; no firm D call. The CDR3 has 15 amino acids. Germline CDR1 SGHDT, CDR2 YYEEEE. V lost 4 bases to trimming and J lost 0 bases, with 11 bases between them. CDR3 DNA: TGTGCCAGCAGCGTAAGAAGCACTAGCAATCAGCCCCAGCATTTT. Protein: CASSVRSTSNQPQHF.